The 31 T cell receptor beta chains presented below share a single source sample, sequenced in a study of cytomegalovirus exposure and HLA in healthy donors. Primers for the PCR totalled 60 Vbeta and 13 Jbeta. The table came from immunoSEQ multiplex PCR; TCRdb's copy has only in-frame clones and leaves some out. The table includes over 150,000 clones, around 80% detected once. The sequenced sample consisted of PBMCs. The receptors were sampled from a woman aged 50 to 65 in good health and CMV-seropositive.

The genes are TRBV27 and TRBJ1-1; no definite D call. Germline V gene sequence: CDR1 MNHEY, CDR2 SMNVEV (reference sequence). Trimming removed 2 bases from V and 6 bases from J, with 10 bases in between. The CDR3 is made up of 13 amino acids. DNA of the CDR3: TGTGCCAGCAGTTTACCCGGAGCGGCTGAAGCTTTCTTT. It specifies CASSLPGAAEAFF.

This clone was counted a few times. In DNA form, the CDR3 reads TGTGCCAGTAGACTAGCGGGAGCCGATAGCACAGATACGCAGTATTTT. Protein product: CASRLAGADSTDTQYF. The chain has TRBV19 and TRBJ2-3; TRBD2 matches at 11 bases. Germline V lookup: CDR1 LNHDA, CDR2 SQIVND (reference sequence). This CDR3 is built from 16 residues. Trimming cost V 6 bases and J 0 bases; bases outside gene matches: 5.

V gene TRBV4-2 combines with J gene TRBJ1-4, with 7 bases matching TRBD1. The CDR3 totals 15 residues. Looked up from germline, CDR1 is LGHNA and CDR2 is YNFKEQ. V lost 1 base, J lost 16 bases, and 15 bases stayed unmatched. CDR3 nucleotides: TGTGCCAGCAGCCAAGCTGGGGACAGTCTCCGGGTCAGGTTTTTT. Translated, it gives CASSQAGDSLRVRFF.

The rearrangement links TRBV4-1 to TRBJ1-1, with TRBD1 matching over 7 bases. V lost 4 bases to trimming and J lost 4 bases; unmatched junction nucleotides: 9. The CDR3 spans 15 residues. CDR1 and CDR2 from the germline V gene are MGHRA and YSYEKL. CDR3 loop: CASSLQTGLATEAFF. CDR3 bases: TGCGCCAGCAGCCTACAGACAGGGTTGGCCACTGAAGCTTTCTTT.

CDR3 nucleotide sequence: TGTGCCAGCAGCTTAGCGGGAAGCTACGAGCAGTACTTC. Its protein product is CASSLAGSYEQYF. J is TRBJ2-7 and V is TRBV11-3; possible D gene TRBD2, 5 bases. V shed 1 base and J shed 3 bases, with 7 bases lying between them. The CDR3 runs to 13 residues. Germline V lookup: CDR1 SGHNT, CDR2 YENEEA. The variable domain in full, completed from reference TRBV11-3 and TRBJ2-7, reads EAGVVQSPRYKIIEKKQPVAFWCNPISGHNTLYWYLQNLGQGPELLIRYENEEAVDDSQLPKDRFSAERLKGVDSTLKIQPAELGDSAVYLCASSLAGSYEQYFGPGTRLTVT.

The CDR3 loop is CASSARRLAGLVGEQFF. CDR3 DNA sequence: TGTGCCAGCTCCGCCCGGAGACTAGCGGGACTGGTGGGTGAGCAGTTCTTC. The J gene is TRBJ2-1, the V gene TRBV18, with 11 bases that match TRBD2. The CDR3 is 17 amino acids. J gave up 9 bases and V 6 bases, and 16 bases lay outside the gene matches. Germline CDR1 and CDR2: KGHSH and LQKENI.

The J gene is TRBJ1-4, the V gene TRBV5-1; tentatively, D is TRBD1 (6 bases). Germline CDR1 and CDR2: SGHRS and YFSETQ. Trimming took off 7 bases at V and 4 bases at J, with 17 bases between the two ends. The CDR3 spans 15 residues. CDR3: CASRTQGQNNEKLFF. The DNA for the CDR3 is TGCGCCAGCCGTACCCAGGGACAAAATAATGAAAAACTGTTTTTT. Filled out from reference TRBV5-1 and TRBJ1-4, the complete variable domain reads KAGVTQTPRYLIKTRGQQVTLSCSPISGHRSVSWYQQTPGQGLQFLFEYFSETQRNKGNFPGRFSGRQFSNSRSEMNVSTLELGDSALYLCASRTQGQNNEKLFFGSGTQLSVL.

This CDR3 is CASYGGVNGYTF. The CDR3 DNA is TGTGCCAGCTACGGGGGGGTCAATGGCTACACCTTC. The V gene is TRBV2, the J gene TRBJ1-2; D perhaps matches TRBD1 (5 bases). CDR1 SNHLY and CDR2 FYNNEI come from the germline V gene. Trimming took 8 bases from V and 6 from J, leaving 13 bases between them. This CDR3 is built from 12 residues. Full variable domain (remainder filled in from reference TRBV2 and TRBJ1-2): EPEVTQTPSHQVTQMGQEVILRCVPISNHLYFYWYRQILGQKVEFLVSFYNNEISEKSEIFDDQFSVERPDGSNFTLKIRSTKLEDSAMYFCASYGGVNGYTFGSGTRLTVV.

This chain joins TRBV7-9 and TRBJ1-5; TRBD1 might be the D (5 bases). V lost 7 bases and J 2 bases, leaving 12 bases between the germline ends. This CDR3 is 14 amino acids long. Germline V CDR1 and CDR2: SEHNR, FQNEAQ (reference sequence). CDR3 nucleotide sequence: TGTGCCAGCACTTCCGACAGCCGCAATCAGCCCCAGCATTTT. Residues: CASTSDSRNQPQHF.

The chain recombines TRBV30 with TRBJ1-2; possible D gene TRBD1, 5 bases. Trimming took off 4 bases at V and 5 bases at J, with 14 bases between the two ends. The CDR3 covers 13 residues. CDR1 and CDR2 (germline): GTSNPN, SVGIG (reference sequence). The CDR3 spells CAWTQDVFYGYTF. CDR3 nucleotides: TGTGCCTGGACACAGGACGTTTTTTATGGCTACACCTTC.

V is TRBV5-6 and J is TRBJ2-3; 8 bases map to TRBD2. Germline CDR1 SGHDT, CDR2 YYEEEE. This CDR3 comprises 19 residues. Trimming removed 5 bases from V and 6 bases from J; junction bases left unmatched: 23. The CDR3 coding sequence is TGTGCCAGCAGTTTCGACCAAGGGATTAGCGGGGTTTTGGGGGATACGCAGTATTTT. Translation gives CASSFDQGISGVLGDTQYF.

The chain joins TRBV7-8 to TRBJ2-1; 7 bases align to TRBD1. This CDR3 comprises 17 residues. Germline loops: CDR1 SGHVS, CDR2 FQNEAQ. With 5 bases clipped from V and 4 bases from J, the junction kept 14 bases outside the gene matches. DNA of the CDR3: TGTGCCAGCAGCCCCACCGGGGCAGGGGGACCTTACAATGAGCAGTTCTTC. Translated, it gives CASSPTGAGGPYNEQFF.

V and J are TRBV7-9 and TRBJ1-1; D perhaps matches TRBD1 (6 bases). The germline CDR1 and CDR2 sequences are SEHNR and FQNEAQ (reference sequence). V lost 7 bases, J lost 0 bases, and 18 bases lay in between. The CDR3 loop spans 16 amino acids. The CDR3 spells CASTPGGGRVNTEAFF. For the CDR3, the DNA is TGTGCCAGCACCCCTGGGGGGGGGCGAGTGAACACTGAAGCTTTCTTT.

The CDR3 here is CASSSGTRGLYEQYF. The CDR3 DNA is TGCGCCAGCAGCTCCGGGACTCGGGGATTGTACGAGCAGTACTTC. The chain joins TRBV10-2 to TRBJ2-7; maybe TRBD2 (6 bases). V shed 6 bases and J shed 4 bases, with 19 bases lying between them. Germline assignment: CDR1 WSHSY and CDR2 SAAADI. The CDR3 sequence is 15 residues long.

A remark on this clone: The germline gene is not matched at one end of the junction; a read error may be the cause. The V gene is TRBV19, the J gene TRBJ2-5; 8 positions agree with TRBD1. From germline, CDR1 is LNHDA and CDR2 SQIVND (reference sequence). The CDR3 length is 16 residues. The CDR3 nucleotides are TGTGCCAGTAGTCTAGAGCATGCGACAGGGGCAGAGACCCAGTACTTC. Translation gives CASSLEHATGAETQYF.

The chain couples TRBV19 to TRBJ1-1; 8 positions agree with TRBD1. Trimming at V came to 3 bases and at J to 6 bases, leaving 12 bases not matched to a gene. The CDR3 runs 16 residues. Germline V gene data show CDR1 as LNHDA and CDR2 as SQIVND (reference sequence). The CDR3 region has the DNA TGTGCCAGTAGTATCCGCAGGGGGCCTGATTACGCTGAAGCTTTCTTT. Amino acids: CASSIRRGPDYAEAFF.

The chain joins TRBV25-1 to TRBJ2-2, with TRBD1 matching 8 bases. This CDR3 spans 15 amino acids. Per germline, CDR1 MGHDK and CDR2 SYGVNS. Trimming took 7 bases from V and 7 from J; bases not matched to a gene: 11. In DNA form, the CDR3 reads TGTGCCAGCACTAGGGGCAGGGGGCTCAGCGGGGAGCTGTTTTTT. Translated: CASTRGRGLSGELFF.

This chain joins TRBV11-3 and TRBJ2-2; D remains ambiguous. Trimming removed 7 bases at V and 5 bases at J, with 14 bases between. CDR1 and CDR2 from the germline V gene are SGHNT and YENEEA. CDR3 length: 14 amino acids. DNA for the CDR3: TGTGCCAGCACCCTAGGCCTTAGGACCGGGGAGCTGTTTTTT. Translated: CASTLGLRTGELFF.

The V and J genes are TRBV28 and TRBJ1-5; 9 bases line up with TRBD1. Germline trimming cut 8 bases from V and 2 bases from J; bases unmatched to any gene: 10. The CDR3 runs to 16 residues. Germline lookup yields CDR1 MDHEN and CDR2 SYDVKM. CDR3 sequence reads: CASSTSGTGRNQPQHF. CDR3 bases: TGTGCCAGCTCTACTTCCGGGACAGGGCGCAATCAGCCCCAGCATTTT.

This chain uses TRBV28 with TRBJ2-3; D might be TRBD2 (7 bases). Germline CDR1 MDHEN, CDR2 SYDVKM. The germline V and J ends were trimmed by 3 bases and 5 bases, with 18 bases remaining between them. This CDR3 is built from 16 residues. For the CDR3, the DNA is TGTGCCAGCAGTTTTTCACAGGGTGGGGGGGGAGATACGCAGTATTTT. As protein: CASSFSQGGGGDTQYF.

This clone has only a few counts. The rearrangement uses TRBV7-2 and TRBJ2-7; TRBD1 might be the D (6 bases). V dropped 5 bases and J dropped 5 bases, with 10 bases sitting between them. Germline lookup yields CDR1 SGHTA and CDR2 FQGNSA. The CDR3 has 12 amino acids. The CDR3 sequence is CASSPGEDEQYF. DNA of the CDR3: TGTGCCAGCAGCCCAGGGGAAGACGAGCAGTACTTC. Complete variable domain (other parts from reference TRBV7-2 and TRBJ2-7): GAGVSQSPSNKVTEKGKDVELRCDPISGHTALYWYRQSLGQGLEFLIYFQGNSAPDKSGLPSDRFSAERTGGSVSTLTIQRTQQEDSAVYLCASSPGEDEQYFGPGTRLTVT.

The chain has TRBV6-5 and TRBJ2-2, with D hard to call. Deletions cut 6 bases from V and 4 bases from J, with 6 bases between. Per germline, CDR1 MNHEY and CDR2 SVGAGI. This CDR3 is 12 amino acids long. CDR3 nucleotide sequence: TGTGCCAGCAGCCCCCGCACCGGGGAGCTGTTTTTT. It codes for CASSPRTGELFF.

The genes are TRBV7-2 and TRBJ2-1; 12 positions agree with TRBD2. J was trimmed by 4 bases and V by 5 bases; bases with no gene match: 3. Looked up from germline, CDR1 is SGHTA and CDR2 is FQGNSA. This CDR3 has 15 residues. Here the CDR3 reads CASSRLAGEYNEQFF. Here the CDR3 DNA reads TGTGCCAGCAGCAGACTAGCGGGAGAGTACAATGAGCAGTTCTTC.

For the CDR3, the DNA is TGTGCCAGCAGTTTACGGGGTGGCGAGACCCAGTACTTC. It specifies CASSLRGGETQYF. The genes are TRBV28 and TRBJ2-5; D perhaps matches TRBD2 (5 bases). V lost 2 bases, J lost 5 bases, and 9 bases lay in between. CDR1 MDHEN and CDR2 SYDVKM come from the germline V gene. The CDR3 runs to 13 residues.

CDR3 in DNA: TGTGCCTGGAGGGACAGGGGGTTGGCTAATGAAAAACTGTTTTTT. Translated, it gives CAWRDRGLANEKLFF. The rearrangement links TRBV30 to TRBJ1-4; 10 nucleotides agree with TRBD1. The V segment lost 3 bases and the J segment 3 bases; nucleotides outside the gene matches: 4. CDR1 GTSNPN and CDR2 SVGIG come from the germline V gene (reference sequence). This CDR3 is built from 15 residues.

This clone has only one observation. The gene calls are TRBV7-3 and TRBJ1-2; 9 nucleotides match TRBD1. The CDR3 is 16 residues long. The trim removed 4 bases at V and 6 bases at J, leaving 12 bases unmatched. Germline V lookup: CDR1 SGHTA, CDR2 FQGTGA. As DNA, the CDR3 is TGTGCCAGCAGCTCAGACACCGGGACAGGGTCCCATGGCTACACCTTC. This translates into CASSSDTGTGSHGYTF.

This chain connects TRBV4-1 to TRBJ1-2; D may be TRBD1 (6 bases). The V gene's germline CDR1 is MGHRA and CDR2 YSYEKL. This CDR3 region has 16 residues. The V end lost 7 bases, the J end lost 4 bases, and 22 bases lay between the germline ends. CDR3 in amino acids: CASKGTPAPRVYGYTF. CDR3 DNA: TGCGCCAGCAAAGGGACACCCGCACCCCGGGTCTATGGCTACACCTTC.

The chain uses TRBV19 and TRBJ2-2; D possibly corresponds to TRBD2 (6 bases). CDR3 length: 15 residues. The V end was cut by 5 bases, the J end by 1 base, with 11 bases between. Germline V CDR1 and CDR2: LNHDA, SQIVND (reference sequence). The CDR3 sequence is CASSRRSGNTGELFF. CDR3 in DNA: TGTGCCAGTAGTCGCCGTAGCGGGAACACCGGGGAGCTGTTTTTT.

The chain is built from TRBV10-1 and TRBJ2-3; tentatively, D is TRBD1 (6 bases). V was clipped by 8 bases and J by 0 bases, with 18 bases between them. Germline loops: CDR1 WNHNN, CDR2 SYGVQD (reference sequence). CDR3 size: 16 residues. The CDR3 sequence: CASRLGGRTSTDTQYF. The CDR3 DNA reads TGCGCCAGCCGCCTTGGGGGCCGAACTAGCACAGATACGCAGTATTTT.

The chain combines TRBV6-1 with TRBJ2-5, with D perhaps TRBD1 (5 bases). The CDR3 consists of 14 residues. Germline assignment: CDR1 MNHNS and CDR2 SASEGT. V shed 4 bases and J shed 4 bases, with 13 bases lying between them. CDR3 nucleotides: TGTGCCAGCAGTGTATACAGGACGGGAGAGACCCAGTACTTC. It yields the protein CASSVYRTGETQYF.

This chain uses TRBV4-1 with TRBJ1-3; D is uncertain. Per the germline V gene, CDR1 is MGHRA and CDR2 is YSYEKL. V was cut by 4 bases and J by 0 bases, with 7 bases left in between. The CDR3 sequence is 14 residues long. The CDR3 coding sequence is TGCGCCAGCAGCCTGACATCCTCTGGAAACACCATATATTTT. It yields the protein CASSLTSSGNTIYF.